The 21 T cell receptor beta chains presented below share a single source sample, sequenced in a study of read filtering for tumor transcriptome and immune sequencing. Molecular barcoded adaptors covering alpha/delta and beta/gamma chains were used on 400 ng RNA. TCRdb itself ran the reads through MiXCR, one entry per CDR3 protein. Of 93,000 or so distinct CDR3 sequences listed, under 25% were seen once; the top ten hold around 10%. The sample comprised a population of CD138-negative cells sorted from bone marrow. Every receptor here comes from a donor at least 40 years old with multiple myeloma.

This clonotype came up many times. The CDR3 sequence is CASRHGWDTDTQYF. For the CDR3, the DNA is TGTGCCAGCAGGCACGGCTGGGACACAGATACGCAGTATTTT. The chain uses TRBV7-9 and TRBJ2-3; the D is unclear. The CDR3 runs 14 residues. Trimming removed 6 bases at V and 2 bases at J, with 12 bases between. Germline lookup yields CDR1 SEHNR and CDR2 FQNEAQ (reference sequence).

This clonotype was detected a few times. This may arise from a read error, as a much more abundant clone is one base away. The chain combines TRBV11-2 with TRBJ1-4; D is unresolved. The CDR3 loop spans 14 amino acids. The V gene's germline CDR1 is SGHAT and CDR2 FQNNGV. The V and J ends lost 4 bases and 13 bases respectively, with 19 bases between them. The CDR3 loop reads CASSSSTFRKRLFF. The CDR3 nucleotides are TGTGCCAGCAGCTCATCCACTTTTAGAAAGAGACTGTTTTTT.

This clonotype was observed at least ten times. This chain connects TRBV2 to TRBJ2-2, with 8 bases aligning to TRBD1. The CDR3 is 16 residues long. CDR1 and CDR2 from the germline V gene are SNHLY and FYNNEI. J lost 4 bases, V lost 3 bases, and 7 bases had no gene match. CDR3: CASSDLVTGGTGELFF. The CDR3 DNA follows: TGTGCCAGCAGTGATCTTGTTACAGGGGGCACCGGGGAGCTGTTTTTT.

This clonotype came up many times. For the CDR3, the DNA is TGCAGCGTCCAGCCGGACTTAACTGAAGCTTTCTTT. Residues: CSVQPDLTEAFF. The J gene is TRBJ1-1, the V gene TRBV29-1; no clear D. V was clipped by 6 bases and J by 5 bases, with 13 bases between them. The CDR3 covers 12 residues. Germline V CDR1 and CDR2: SQVTM, ANQGSEA.

This clonotype has just one count. A read error may be the cause here, since a much bigger clone is one base away. V usage is TRBV7-3 and J usage is TRBJ2-2; 8 bases are a match to TRBD2. There are 16 residues in the CDR3. Germline V lookup: CDR1 SGHTA, CDR2 FQGTGA. The CDR3 DNA reads TGTGCCAGCAGCTTAAATAGCGGGGTGAACACCGGGGAGCCGTTTTTT. Amino acids: CASSLNSGVNTGEPFF.

This clonotype was detected many times. The chain has TRBV11-2 and TRBJ2-1, with 9 bases matching TRBD1. Trimming removed 5 bases from V and 8 bases from J; junction bases left unmatched: 7. CDR3 length equals 14 residues. Germline loops: CDR1 SGHAT, CDR2 FQNNGV. The CDR3 DNA reads as TGTGCCAGCAGCACAGGACAGGGGCGTCATGAGCAGTTCTTC. This codes for CASSTGQGRHEQFF.

There are many counts of this clonotype. The chain is built from TRBV20-1 and TRBJ2-1; weak D call: TRBD1 (6 bases). From germline, CDR1 is DFQATT and CDR2 SNEGSKA (reference sequence). The CDR3 has 16 amino acids. Trimming stripped 3 bases from V and 0 bases from J, with 15 bases between. The CDR3 reads CSARSQLGASYNEQFF. CDR3 in DNA: TGCAGTGCTAGGTCTCAGTTGGGGGCCTCCTACAATGAGCAGTTCTTC.

This clonotype was detected many times. The V gene is TRBV29-1, the J gene TRBJ2-2, with a weak D call TRBD1 (6 bases). V lost 7 bases to trimming and J lost 6 bases, with 18 bases between them. This CDR3 comprises 14 residues. CDR1 is SQVTM, CDR2 ANQGSEA, per germline. The CDR3 sequence is CSAGGAGVPGELFF. The CDR3 region has the DNA TGCAGCGCCGGTGGGGCAGGGGTTCCCGGGGAGCTGTTTTTT.

This clonotype was observed a few times. The chain's CDR3 is CASSWRQGGQETQYF. The CDR3 DNA reads as TGCGCCAGCAGCTGGAGACAGGGCGGACAAGAGACCCAGTACTTC. The rearrangement uses TRBV5-1 and TRBJ2-5, with TRBD1 identical over 7 bases. V was pared by 3 bases and J by 2 bases, with 7 bases of the junction left unmatched. The germline CDR1 and CDR2 sequences are SGHRS and YFSETQ. The CDR3 runs to 15 residues.

Ten or more counts support this clonotype. The V call is TRBV7-2, the J call TRBJ2-1, with D perhaps TRBD1 or TRBD2 (5 bases each). CDR3 length: 14 amino acids. Germline V lookup: CDR1 SGHTA, CDR2 FQGNSA. V dropped 2 bases and J dropped 9 bases, with 14 bases sitting between them. CDR3 protein: CASSLLSGPGEQFF. DNA for the CDR3: TGTGCCAGCAGCTTACTCTCGGGGCCCGGTGAGCAGTTCTTC.

This clonotype was seen ten or more times. This chain joins TRBV12-3 or TRBV12-4 and TRBJ1-5; D not certain. The CDR3 loop spans 15 amino acids. The V gene lost 3 bases and the J gene lost 6 bases, with 15 bases spanning the gap. The CDR3 nucleotides are TGTGCCAGCAGTTTCTGGGGTGTAATGGTTCAGCCCCAGCATTTT. It is translated as CASSFWGVMVQPQHF.

This clonotype was detected many times. The gene calls are TRBV6-5 and TRBJ2-3; 10 bases line up with TRBD2. Unmatched junction bases numbered 4, after V lost 4 bases and J lost 6 bases. The CDR3 has 14 residues. Germline CDR1 and CDR2: MNHEY and SVGAGI. This CDR3 reads CASSSGLASDTQYF. As DNA, the CDR3 is TGTGCCAGCAGTTCGGGACTAGCGAGCGATACGCAGTATTTT.

As regards this clonotype: A much larger clone differs from this one at a single base, so this may be a read error. The gene calls are TRBV29-1 and TRBJ1-1; 12 bases line up with TRBD1. The CDR3 extends over 15 amino acids. Germline values: CDR1 SQVTM, CDR2 ANQGSEA. CDR3 DNA: TGCAGCGGGACCGGTGGGACAGGGGGCAATATTGGAGCTTACTTT. Translated: CSGTGGTGGNIGAYF.

In the case of this clonotype: Since a much larger clone is just one base distant, this may be a read error. The chain has TRBV12-3 or TRBV12-4 and TRBJ1-5; no clear D gene. This CDR3 spans 14 amino acids. Trimming pared 6 bases from V and 2 bases from J, leaving 11 bases between. The CDR3 region has the DNA TGTGCCAGCAGGCCTTCTGTGGGCAATCAGCCCCAGCATTTT. It encodes CASRPSVGNQPQHF.

This clonotype was recorded only once. Since a much larger clone is just one base distant, this may be a read error. CDR3 nucleotides: TGTGCCAGCAGCTCGACAGGGGCGAACTATGGCTGCACCTTC. It is translated as CASSSTGANYGCTF. The chain combines TRBV7-9 with TRBJ1-2, with TRBD1 matching over 8 bases. Looked up from germline, CDR1 is SEHNR and CDR2 is FQNEAQ (reference sequence). The CDR3 length is 14 residues. Combining the CDR3 with reference TRBV7-9 and TRBJ1-2 gives the whole variable domain DTGVSQNPRHKITKRGQNVTFRCDPISEHNRLYWYRQTLGQGPEFLTYFQNEAQLEKSRLLSDRFSAERPKGSFSTLEIQRTEQGDSAMYLCASSSTGANYGCTFGSGTRLTVV.

Notes on this clonotype: A much larger clonotype is one base distant, so this may be a read error. V usage is TRBV2 and J usage is TRBJ2-5; D might be TRBD2 (5 bases). CDR3 length: 14 residues. V lost 6 bases to trimming and J lost 5 bases, with 16 bases between them. Looked up from germline, CDR1 is SNHLY and CDR2 is FYNNEI. CDR3 DNA sequence: TGTGCCAGCAGCCCACGTTCCGAGCGGGAGACCCAGTACTTC. Its translation: CASSPRSERETQYF.

This clonotype was seen a handful of times. The rearrangement joins TRBV2 to TRBJ2-5; possibly TRBD1 for D (6 bases). Germline V gene lookup returns CDR1 SNHLY and CDR2 FYNNEI. CDR3 size: 15 residues. Trimming removed 4 bases from V and 4 bases from J, with 16 bases in between. Here the CDR3 reads CASSGDLGRGETQYF. The DNA of the CDR3 is TGTGCCAGCAGTGGGGACCTGGGCAGGGGAGAGACCCAGTACTTC.

There are many counts of this clonotype. The rearrangement links TRBV2 to TRBJ2-7; a possible D gene is TRBD1 (5 bases). Trimming took off 6 bases at V and 3 bases at J, with 18 bases between the two ends. This CDR3 is built from 15 residues. Germline V gene data show CDR1 as SNHLY and CDR2 as FYNNEI. The CDR3 DNA follows: TGTGCCAGCAGCCGGACATTTGGGTCCCGCTACGAGCAGTACTTC. It codes for CASSRTFGSRYEQYF.

A single count supports this clonotype. A single base separates this from a much larger clone, so it may be a read error. V gene TRBV5-1 combines with J gene TRBJ1-1; D is uncertain. Germline-derived CDR1 and CDR2 are SGHRS and YFSETQ. This CDR3 has 14 residues. The CDR3 nucleotides are TGCTCCAGCAGCTTGTTAGGGTCGGACACTGAAGCTTTCTTT. This translates into CSSSLLGSDTEAFF.

This clonotype was found many times. The genes are TRBV5-1 and TRBJ2-1, with 8 nucleotides matching TRBD2. V shed 3 bases and J 5 bases; nucleotides not matched to a gene: 10. The CDR3 runs 16 residues. In germline, CDR1 is SGHRS, CDR2 YFSETQ. In DNA, the CDR3 is TGCGCCAGCAGCTCCACGGTAGCGGGGTTTAACAATGAGCAGTTCTTC. Protein sequence: CASSSTVAGFNNEQFF.

A note on this clonotype: Being one base from a much bigger clone, this may be a read error. J is TRBJ2-2 and V is TRBV5-1, with D perhaps matching TRBD1 or TRBD2 (5 bases each). The germline V gene has CDR1 SGHRS and CDR2 YFSETQ. The CDR3 length is 15 residues. V gave up 7 bases and J gave up 5 bases, with 18 bases separating them. DNA for the CDR3: TGCGCCAGCCGCTACGGGACGCAAGGGACCGGGGAGCTGTTTTTT. It is translated as CASRYGTQGTGELFF.